This T cell receptor (beta chain) appears in the sequencing data of a study of response to subunit inactivated influenza vaccine (dated by TCRdb to about 2018). Background on the whole study: Deep quantitative T cell receptor repertoire profiling was used in the study to track responses to a trivalent subunit inactivated influenza vaccine. General findings and caveats noted by the study authors: The authors proposed that each seasonal influenza vaccination may bring in only a limited number of new T cells.

As for this clonotype: Its antigen has not been determined. No much larger clone is present one base from it, and per-base qualities are unavailable.

Library prep was done by RT-PCR. TCRdb lists the instrument as Illumina HiSeq 2500. TCRdb reprocessing: public reads trimmed at Q25 with fastp, clones called with MiXCR, in-frame beta chains kept. Entries that share a CDR3 protein sequence are merged under the most common genes and DNA. The sample has 700,000 to 800,000 distinct CDR3 sequences on record, 18% of them singletons. The top ten hold approximately 10% of the sample. V lost 3 bases and J lost 1 base; the stretch between them is 7 bases long. The germline V gene encodes CDR1 DFQATT and CDR2 SNEGSKA (reference sequence). The CDR3 spans 12 residues, from the cysteine through the phenylalanine. Only the CDR3 portion is preserved as DNA: 36 bases, with reading frame beginning at the first base.

Rearrangement joined TRBV20-1 to TRBJ2-7; there is no confident call for the D gene. The clonotype originates from a man aged 50 to 59 who received an inactivated influenza vaccine. Donor details come from another sample of the same person, matched by shared clones. Here the sequenced sample was PBMCs from blood, taken 5 days after vaccination. The sequenced DNA is TGCAGTGCTAGTCGAGGTTCCTACGAGCAGTACTTC. Translated, it reads CSASRGSYEQYF.